Following are 3 T cell receptor beta chains from one sample sequenced in a study of T cell clonotyping in hematopoietic cell transplantation. TCRdb's copy holds only in-frame clones and misses some; the assay was immunoSEQ multiplex PCR. The sample carries about 76,000 clones, almost 97% recorded once. The time point: recipient sample about 28 days before transplant, after cytoreduction. This specimen consisted of peripheral blood mononuclear cells, obtained before stem cell transplant. These receptor sequences come from a woman aged 45-65 years with acute myeloid leukemia. Some clones in this sample may be carry-over from other donors' samples.

The chain couples TRBV4-1 to TRBJ1-6; TRBD1 is a possible D gene (5 bases). The CDR3 is 18 amino acids. The germline V and J ends were trimmed by 1 base and 6 bases, with 19 bases remaining between them. Per germline, CDR1 MGHRA and CDR2 YSYEKL. The chain's CDR3 is CASSQAQDRLLGNSPLHF. The CDR3 DNA reads as TGCGCCAGCAGCCAAGCCCAAGACAGACTTCTGGGTAATTCACCCCTCCACTTT.

This chain joins TRBV6-5 and TRBJ2-7; D is unclear. Trimming took off 6 bases at V and 0 bases at J, with 15 bases between the two ends. Germline V gene data show CDR1 as MNHEY and CDR2 as SVGAGI. This CDR3 comprises 15 residues. CDR3 loop: CASSPSQLRSYEQYF. The CDR3 DNA reads TGTGCCAGCAGCCCCTCCCAGCTCCGCTCCTACGAGCAGTACTTC.

The chain uses TRBV5-5 and TRBJ1-2; tentative D call: TRBD1 (5 bases). The CDR3 has 13 amino acids. The V gene lost 2 bases and the J gene lost 7 bases, with 12 bases spanning the gap. Germline V gives CDR1 SGHKS, CDR2 YYEKEE (reference sequence). CDR3 loop: CASSFLTALGYTF. Written as DNA, the CDR3 is TGTGCCAGCAGCTTTCTGACAGCCCTTGGCTACACCTTC.